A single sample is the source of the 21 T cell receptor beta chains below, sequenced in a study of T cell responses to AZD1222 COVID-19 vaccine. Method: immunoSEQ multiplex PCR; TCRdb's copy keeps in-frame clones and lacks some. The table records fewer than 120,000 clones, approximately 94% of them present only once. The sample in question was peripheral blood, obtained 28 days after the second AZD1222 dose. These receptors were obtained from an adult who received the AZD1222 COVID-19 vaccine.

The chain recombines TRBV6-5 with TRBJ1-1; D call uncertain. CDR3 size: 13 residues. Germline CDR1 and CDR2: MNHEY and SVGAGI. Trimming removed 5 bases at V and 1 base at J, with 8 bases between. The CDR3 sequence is CASSNGENTEAFF. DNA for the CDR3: TGTGCCAGCAGTAACGGAGAGAACACTGAAGCTTTCTTT.

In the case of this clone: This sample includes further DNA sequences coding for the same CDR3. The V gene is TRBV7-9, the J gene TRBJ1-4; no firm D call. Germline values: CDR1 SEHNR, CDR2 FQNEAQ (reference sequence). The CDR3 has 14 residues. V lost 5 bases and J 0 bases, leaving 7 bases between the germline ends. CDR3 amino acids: CASSPGATNEKLFF. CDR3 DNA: TGTGCCAGCAGCCCAGGAGCAACTAATGAAAAACTGTTTTTT.

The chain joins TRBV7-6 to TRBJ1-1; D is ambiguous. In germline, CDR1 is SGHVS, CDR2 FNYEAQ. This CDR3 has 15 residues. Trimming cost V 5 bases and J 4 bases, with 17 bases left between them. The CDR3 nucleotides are TGTGCCAGCAGCCCCCTGGAGGGTCTAATCACTGAAGCTTTCTTT. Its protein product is CASSPLEGLITEAFF. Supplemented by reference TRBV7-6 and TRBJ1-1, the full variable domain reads GAGVSQSPRYKVTKRGQDVALRCDPISGHVSLYWYRQALGQGPEFLTYFNYEAQQDKSGLPNDRFSAERPEGSISTLTIQRTEQRDSAMYRCASSPLEGLITEAFFGQGTRLTVV.

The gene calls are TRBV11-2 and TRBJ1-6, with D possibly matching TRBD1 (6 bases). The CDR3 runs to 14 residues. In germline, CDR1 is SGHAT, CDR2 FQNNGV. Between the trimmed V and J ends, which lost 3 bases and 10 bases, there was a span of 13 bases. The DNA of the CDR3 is TGTGCCAGCAGCTTGGGGGGCGCGAGGTCACCCCTCCACTTT. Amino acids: CASSLGGARSPLHF.

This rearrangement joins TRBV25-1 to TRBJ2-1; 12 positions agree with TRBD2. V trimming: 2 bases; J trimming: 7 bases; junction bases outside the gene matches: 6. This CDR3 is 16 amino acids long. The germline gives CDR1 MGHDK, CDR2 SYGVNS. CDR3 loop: CASSEGLAGPQNEQFF. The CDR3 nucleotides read TGTGCCAGCAGTGAAGGACTAGCGGGACCCCAAAATGAGCAGTTCTTC.

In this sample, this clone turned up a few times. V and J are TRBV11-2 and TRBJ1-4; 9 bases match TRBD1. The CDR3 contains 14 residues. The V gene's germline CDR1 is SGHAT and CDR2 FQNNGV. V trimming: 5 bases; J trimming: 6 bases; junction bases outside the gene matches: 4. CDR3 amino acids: CASSKGQGDEKLFF. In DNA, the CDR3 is TGTGCCAGCAGCAAGGGACAGGGCGATGAAAAACTGTTTTTT.

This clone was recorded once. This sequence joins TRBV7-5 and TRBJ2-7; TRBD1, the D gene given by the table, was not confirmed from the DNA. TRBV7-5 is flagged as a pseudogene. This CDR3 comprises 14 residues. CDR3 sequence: CVRSPGTVPYEQYF. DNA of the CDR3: TGTGTCAGAAGCCCGGGGACAGTTCCCTACGAGCAGTACTTC.

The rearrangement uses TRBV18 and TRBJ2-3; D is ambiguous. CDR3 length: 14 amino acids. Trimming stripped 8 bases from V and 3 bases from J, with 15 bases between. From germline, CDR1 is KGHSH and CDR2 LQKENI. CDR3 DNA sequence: TGTGCCAGCCGATGGACGGGTTATACAGATACGCAGTATTTT. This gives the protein CASRWTGYTDTQYF.

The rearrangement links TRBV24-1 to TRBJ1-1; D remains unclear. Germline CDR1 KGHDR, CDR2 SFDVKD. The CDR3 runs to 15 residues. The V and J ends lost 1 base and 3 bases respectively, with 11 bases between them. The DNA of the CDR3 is TGTGCCACCAGTGATTTATGGGGATCGGACACTGAAGCTTTCTTT. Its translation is CATSDLWGSDTEAFF.

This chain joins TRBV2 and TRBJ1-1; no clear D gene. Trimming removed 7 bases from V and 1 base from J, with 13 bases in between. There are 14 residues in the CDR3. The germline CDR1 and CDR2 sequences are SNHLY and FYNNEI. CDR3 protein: CASIIELGNTEAFF. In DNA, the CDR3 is TGTGCCAGCATCATAGAGTTGGGGAACACTGAAGCTTTCTTT.

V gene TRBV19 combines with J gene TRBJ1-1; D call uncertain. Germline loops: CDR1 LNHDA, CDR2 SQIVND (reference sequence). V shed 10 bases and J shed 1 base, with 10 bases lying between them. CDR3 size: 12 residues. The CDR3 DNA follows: TGTGCCACCGATAACTGGAACACTGAAGCTTTCTTT. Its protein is CATDNWNTEAFF.

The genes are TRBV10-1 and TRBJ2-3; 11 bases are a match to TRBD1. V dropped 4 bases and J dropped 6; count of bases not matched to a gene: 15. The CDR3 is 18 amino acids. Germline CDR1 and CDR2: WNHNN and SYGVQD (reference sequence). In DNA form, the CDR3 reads TGCGCCAGCAGTGGCGGGACAGGGGGAGGTGTGTCACCCGATACGCAGTATTTT. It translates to CASSGGTGGGVSPDTQYF.

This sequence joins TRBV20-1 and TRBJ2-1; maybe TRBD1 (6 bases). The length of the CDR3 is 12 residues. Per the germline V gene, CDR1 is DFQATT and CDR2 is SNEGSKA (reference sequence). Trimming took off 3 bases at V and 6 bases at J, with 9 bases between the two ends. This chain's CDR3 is CSASPRGNEQFF. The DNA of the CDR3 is TGCAGTGCTAGTCCCAGGGGCAATGAGCAGTTCTTC.

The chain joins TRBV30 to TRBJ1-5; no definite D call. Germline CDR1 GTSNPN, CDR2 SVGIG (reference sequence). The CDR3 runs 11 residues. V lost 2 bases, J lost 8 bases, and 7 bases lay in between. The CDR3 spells CAWSTGEPQHF. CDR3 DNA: TGTGCCTGGAGTACGGGTGAGCCCCAGCATTTT.

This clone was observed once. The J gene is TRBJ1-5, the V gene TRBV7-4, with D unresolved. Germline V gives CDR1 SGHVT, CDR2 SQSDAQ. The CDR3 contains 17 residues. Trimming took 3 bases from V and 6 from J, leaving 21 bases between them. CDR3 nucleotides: TGTGCCAGCAGCTTGGGGTGGAACAGAACTCTGGGTCAGCCCCAGCATTTT. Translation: CASSLGWNRTLGQPQHF.

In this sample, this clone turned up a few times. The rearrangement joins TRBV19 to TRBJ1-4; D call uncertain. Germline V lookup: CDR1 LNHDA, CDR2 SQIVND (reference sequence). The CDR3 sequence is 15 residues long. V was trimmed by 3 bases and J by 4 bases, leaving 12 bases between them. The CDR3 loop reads CASSIGLDRNEKLFF. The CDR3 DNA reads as TGTGCCAGTAGTATCGGACTCGACCGTAATGAAAAACTGTTTTTT.

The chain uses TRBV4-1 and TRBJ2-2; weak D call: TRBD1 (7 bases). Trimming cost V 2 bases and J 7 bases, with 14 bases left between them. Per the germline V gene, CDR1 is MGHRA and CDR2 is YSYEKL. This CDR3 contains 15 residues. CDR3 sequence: CASSQPQGGIGELFF. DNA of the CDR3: TGCGCCAGCAGCCAACCTCAGGGGGGAATCGGGGAGCTGTTTTTT.

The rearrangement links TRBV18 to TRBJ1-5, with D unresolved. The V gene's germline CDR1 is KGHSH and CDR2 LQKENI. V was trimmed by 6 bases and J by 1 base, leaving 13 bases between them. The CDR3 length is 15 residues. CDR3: CASSGPGGSNQPQHF. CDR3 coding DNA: TGTGCCAGCTCTGGACCAGGAGGAAGCAATCAGCCCCAGCATTTT.

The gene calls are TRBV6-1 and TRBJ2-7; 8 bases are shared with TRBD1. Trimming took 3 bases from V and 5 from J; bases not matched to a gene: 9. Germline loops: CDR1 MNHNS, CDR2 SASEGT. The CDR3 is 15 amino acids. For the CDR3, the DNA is TGTGCCAGCAGTGACCGGACAGGGTGGCTGAACGAGCAGTACTTC. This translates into CASSDRTGWLNEQYF.

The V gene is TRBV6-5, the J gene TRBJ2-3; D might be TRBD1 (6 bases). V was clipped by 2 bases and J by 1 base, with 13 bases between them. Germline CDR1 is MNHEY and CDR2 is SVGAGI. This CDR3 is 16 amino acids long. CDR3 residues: CASSYGTPPGTDTQYF. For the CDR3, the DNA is TGTGCCAGCAGTTACGGGACACCCCCTGGCACAGATACGCAGTATTTT.

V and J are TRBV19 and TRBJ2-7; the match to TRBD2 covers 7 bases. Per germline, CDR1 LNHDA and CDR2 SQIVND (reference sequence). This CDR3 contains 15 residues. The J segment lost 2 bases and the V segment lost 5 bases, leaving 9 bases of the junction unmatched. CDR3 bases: TGTGCCAGTAGTCCCGGGGGGACTTCTCCCTACGAGCAGTACTTC. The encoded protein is CASSPGGTSPYEQYF.